This T cell receptor beta chain is drawn from a study of blood T cell repertoires in COVID-19. Across the study: PBMCs, B-cell-depleted T cells, or T cells provided the cDNA or gDNA that made up the material.

Germline V gene data show CDR1 as SEHNR and CDR2 as FQNEAQ (reference sequence). The ends lost 5 bases at V and 8 bases at J; junction bases unmatched: 5. CDR3 length: 12 amino acids. As originally analysed: Amplification with reference gene primers provided the estimates of nucleated cell counts. Generated by immunoSEQ multiplex PCR, the TCRdb table keeps only in-frame clones and is missing some. V, J and clone size are taken as reported in that table, and D and trimming were inferred from the DNA itself. The table records about 50,000 clones, about 90% of them present only once. This clone was seen a single time.

The source of this sequence is a human donor in a cohort sampled during active COVID-19. The specimen was peripheral blood. V and J are TRBV7-9 and TRBJ1-2; 7 nucleotides line up with TRBD1. The CDR3 nucleotides are TGTGCCAGCAGCGAAAACAGGGGCGGCTACACCTTC. Protein sequence: CASSENRGGYTF.